The source of this T cell receptor beta chain is a study of technical replicates of blood from a few donors. Clones were read by immunoSEQ multiplex PCR, and TCRdb kept only the in-frame ones, dropping some. The sample carries roughly 62,000 clones, approximately 89% recorded once. The CDR3 totals 14 residues. J was trimmed by 1 base and V by 8 bases; bases with no gene match: 3. Germline V gives CDR1 LNHDA, CDR2 SQIVND (reference sequence). The receptor comes from a human donor in good health. Some clones in this sample may be carry-over from other donors' samples. The genes are TRBV19 and TRBJ2-2, with 8 bases fitting TRBD1. Sequencing was performed on PBMCs. This CDR3 reads CASGDRMNTGELFF. DNA for the CDR3: TGTGCCAGTGGGGACAGGATGAACACCGGGGAGCTGTTTTTT.